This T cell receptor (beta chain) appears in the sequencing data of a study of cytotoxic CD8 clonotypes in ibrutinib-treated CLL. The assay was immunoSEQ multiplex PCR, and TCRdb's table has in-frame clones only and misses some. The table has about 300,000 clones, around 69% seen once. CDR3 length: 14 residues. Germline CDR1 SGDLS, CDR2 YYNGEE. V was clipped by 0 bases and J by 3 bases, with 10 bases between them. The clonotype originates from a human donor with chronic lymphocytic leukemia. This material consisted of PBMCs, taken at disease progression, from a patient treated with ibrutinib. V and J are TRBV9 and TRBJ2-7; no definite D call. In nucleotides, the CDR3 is TGTGCCAGCAGCGTAGCTGGCACCGGCTACGAGCAGTACTTC. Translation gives CASSVAGTGYEQYF. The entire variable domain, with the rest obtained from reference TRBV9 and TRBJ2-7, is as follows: DSGVTQTPKHLITATGQRVTLRCSPRSGDLSVYWYQQSLDQGLQFLIQYYNGEERAKGNILERFSAQQFPDLHSELNLSSLELGDSALYFCASSVAGTGYEQYFGPGTRLTVT.